These 18 T cell receptor beta chains were all obtained from the same sample, sequenced in a study of prognosis after radiotherapy for stage I lung cancer. Genomic DNA yielded TCR beta CDR3, amplified by two-round multiplex PCR. Primers targeting each individual TRBV and TRBJ gene were applied in first-round PCR. TCRdb redid the calling of the multiplex PCR reads with MiXCR, one entry per CDR3 protein. The table includes about 59,000 distinct CDR3 sequences, 26% detected once. The starting material was PBMCs, obtained before or after stereotactic body radiation therapy (not recorded which). Source of these receptors: a donor aged 50 or older with non-small cell lung cancer.

The table lists this clonotype with many counts. The chain has TRBV6-1 and TRBJ2-2; perhaps TRBD1 as D (6 bases). The CDR3 spans 12 residues. Germline V gene lookup returns CDR1 MNHNS and CDR2 SASEGT. Trimming took off 6 bases at V and 7 bases at J, with 9 bases between the two ends. CDR3 bases: TGTGCCAGCAGATTGGACAGCGGGGAGCTGTTTTTT. It codes for CASRLDSGELFF.

This clonotype was detected ten times or more. J is TRBJ1-1 and V is TRBV20-1; D is unresolved. The germline gives CDR1 DFQATT, CDR2 SNEGSKA (reference sequence). CDR3 length equals 15 residues. The V end lost 4 bases, the J end lost 1 base, and 16 bases lay between the germline ends. CDR3 sequence: CSAKLPGFQNTEAFF. CDR3 nucleotide sequence: TGCAGTGCTAAACTGCCGGGCTTCCAGAACACTGAAGCTTTCTTT.

Concerning this clonotype: A single base is all that separates this from a far larger clone, so a read error is likely. V gene TRBV7-9 combines with J gene TRBJ2-5; TRBD2 aligns across 8 bases. The J call could be wrong; TRBJ2-1 is a better fit for the DNA end. Germline V gene sequence: CDR1 SEHNR, CDR2 FQNEAQ (reference sequence). The CDR3 is made up of 16 amino acids. CDR3 sequence reads: CASSFGGGPNHNEQFF. CDR3 DNA sequence: TGTGCCAGCAGCTTCGGCGGGGGGCCTAACCACAATGAGCAGTTCTTC.

A word on this clonotype: Since a much larger clone is just one base distant, this may be a read error. V usage is TRBV9 and J usage is TRBJ2-5, with TRBD2 matching over 13 bases. Germline V gene lookup returns CDR1 SGDLS and CDR2 YYNGEE. The CDR3 runs to 17 residues. CDR3 sequence: CASSLRGGTSGEETEYF. The CDR3, as DNA: TGTGCCAGCAGCCTTAGAGGCGGGACTAGCGGGGAAGAGACCGAGTACTTC.

There are many counts of this clonotype. The chain links TRBV10-2 to TRBJ2-3; no firm D call. The CDR3 consists of 11 residues. Germline CDR1 reads WSHSY; CDR2 reads SAAADI. Trimming removed 10 bases at V and 7 bases at J, with 12 bases between. The CDR3 protein is CATAVTNTQYF. The CDR3 nucleotides are TGCGCCACAGCTGTGACGAATACGCAGTATTTT.

As regards this clonotype: This likely came from a read error, as a far larger clone is one base away. The chain has TRBV6-4 and TRBJ1-2, with D possibly being TRBD1 (5 bases). The CDR3 is made up of 12 amino acids. Germline values: CDR1 MRHNA, CDR2 SNTAGT. The CDR3 is CVSSPRAGGYTF. As DNA, the CDR3 is TGTGTCAGCAGTCCCCGGGCAGGGGGCTACACCTTC.

This clonotype was observed at least ten times. The V call is TRBV29-1, the J call TRBJ2-7, with 8 nucleotides matching TRBD1. Germline assignment: CDR1 SQVTM and CDR2 ANQGSEA. Germline trimming cut 7 bases from V and 2 bases from J; bases unmatched to any gene: 10. CDR3 length equals 14 residues. The CDR3 loop reads CSATTGGNPYEQYF. In DNA form, the CDR3 reads TGCAGCGCTACCACAGGGGGGAATCCCTACGAGCAGTACTTC.

This clonotype was detected many times. The rearrangement links TRBV5-1 to TRBJ1-2; TRBD1 aligns across 9 bases. V lost 4 bases, J lost 10 bases, and 8 bases stayed unmatched. CDR3 size: 13 residues. The germline CDR1 and CDR2 sequences are SGHRS and YFSETQ. CDR3: CASSGGQGVIYTF. In nucleotides, the CDR3 is TGCGCCAGCAGCGGGGGACAGGGAGTCATCTACACCTTC.

On this clonotype: One end of the junction does not line up with germline, which may come from a read error. The chain combines TRBV6-2 or TRBV6-3 with TRBJ2-2, with D perhaps matching TRBD1 or TRBD2 (5 bases each). The CDR3 totals 15 residues. Looked up from germline, CDR1 is MNHEY and CDR2 is SVGEGT. DNA of the CDR3: TGTGCCAGCAGTCCTTGGGACCGAGAACGGCTGGGAGCTGTTTTT. It yields the protein CASSPWDRERLGAVF.

This clonotype was counted ten times or more. The chain joins TRBV20-1 to TRBJ2-7; D call uncertain. This CDR3 has 11 amino acids. V dropped 5 bases and J dropped 0 bases, with 5 bases sitting between them. CDR1 and CDR2 from the germline V gene are DFQATT and SNEGSKA (reference sequence). Here the CDR3 DNA reads TGCAGTGCTCCGCACTCCTACGAGCAGTACTTC. As protein: CSAPHSYEQYF.

In this sample, this clonotype turned up once. Possible read error: a much larger clone is one base away. The J gene is TRBJ2-7, the V gene TRBV9; no clear D gene. The CDR3 is 13 amino acids. From germline, CDR1 is SGDLS and CDR2 YYNGEE. The CDR3 nucleotides read TGTGCCAGCAGAGTAGGACCGAACTACGAGCAGTACTTC. Translation gives CASRVGPNYEQYF.

This clonotype was observed once. The chain employs TRBV12-3 or TRBV12-4 and TRBJ2-5; D may be TRBD1 (5 bases). Trimming pared 1 base from V and 2 bases from J, leaving 11 bases between. This CDR3 comprises 15 residues. CDR3 sequence: CASSLGDSWQETQYF. DNA of the CDR3: TGTGCCAGCAGTTTAGGCGACAGCTGGCAAGAGACCCAGTACTTC.

In this sample, this clonotype turned up many times. This chain uses TRBV12-3 or TRBV12-4 with TRBJ2-4; 8 nucleotides align to TRBD1. The CDR3 sequence is 16 residues long. V shed 7 bases and J 5 bases; nucleotides not matched to a gene: 13. The DNA for the CDR3 is TGTGCCAGCACCACTACAGGGGGAAATAGCCAAAACATTCAGTACTTC. This gives the protein CASTTTGGNSQNIQYF.

This clonotype was counted many times. The J gene is TRBJ2-2, the V gene TRBV12-3 or TRBV12-4, with D uncertain. The V and J ends lost 6 bases and 5 bases respectively, with 10 bases between them. The CDR3 length is 13 residues. The CDR3 protein is CASRRSRTGELFF. CDR3 bases: TGTGCCAGCAGGAGGTCTAGGACCGGGGAGCTGTTTTTT.

In its sample, this clonotype was seen many times. The chain links TRBV6-2 or TRBV6-3 to TRBJ1-1; perhaps TRBD1 as D (6 bases). Germline-derived CDR1 and CDR2 are MNHEY and SVGEGT. Deletions cut 2 bases from V and 7 bases from J, with 14 bases between. The CDR3 loop spans 14 amino acids. DNA of the CDR3: TGTGCCAGCAGTTACCGAACAGGGTTAGGTGAAGCTTTCTTT. Translated, it gives CASSYRTGLGEAFF.

A remark on this clonotype: At one of its ends the junction is not consistent with the germline gene, which may arise from a read error. The gene calls are TRBV6-2 or TRBV6-3 and TRBJ1-2; D is unclear. CDR3 length equals 14 residues. Germline assignment: CDR1 MNHEY and CDR2 SVGEGT. CDR3 in amino acids: CANSYSPGSDGYTF. The CDR3 DNA reads as TGTGCCAACAGTTACTCGCCGGGGAGCGATGGCTACACCTTC.

Only a few counts were recorded for this clonotype. V usage is TRBV7-6 and J usage is TRBJ1-1; 10 nucleotides line up with TRBD1. The CDR3 runs 15 residues. Looked up from germline, CDR1 is SGHVS and CDR2 is FNYEAQ. V lost 5 bases to trimming and J lost 8 bases; unmatched junction nucleotides: 11. The CDR3: CASSPRDRGSGEAFF. CDR3 nucleotides: TGTGCCAGCAGCCCCCGGGACAGGGGTTCGGGGGAAGCTTTCTTT.

In the case of this clonotype: One junction end disagrees with the germline gene, perhaps due to a read error. The V call is TRBV6-1, the J call TRBJ1-5; D unresolved. CDR3 length equals 13 residues. Germline assignment: CDR1 MNHNS and CDR2 SASEGT. The chain's CDR3 is CATRLHPNRPQHF. The DNA of the CDR3 is TGTGCCACACGCCTTCACCCCAATCGGCCCCAGCATTTT.